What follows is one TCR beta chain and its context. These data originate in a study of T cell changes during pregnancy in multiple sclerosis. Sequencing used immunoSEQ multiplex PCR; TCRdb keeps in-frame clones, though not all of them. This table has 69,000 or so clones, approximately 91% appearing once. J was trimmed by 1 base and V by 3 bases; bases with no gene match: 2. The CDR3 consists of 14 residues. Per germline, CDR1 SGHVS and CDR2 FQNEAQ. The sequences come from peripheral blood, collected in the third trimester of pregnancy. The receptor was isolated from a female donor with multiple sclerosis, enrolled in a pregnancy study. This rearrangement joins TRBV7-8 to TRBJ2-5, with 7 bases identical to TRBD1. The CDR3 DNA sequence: TGTGCCAGCAGCTTGGACAGGACCCAAGAGACCCAGTACTTC. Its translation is CASSLDRTQETQYF.